This is a list of T cell receptor beta chains from one sample in a study of monozygotic twins with inflammatory bowel disease. TCRdb reprocessed the 5' RACE reads; each CDR3 protein has one entry and no DNA is given. The sample holds fewer than 400,000 distinct CDR3 sequences. The sequenced sample consisted of blood. The receptors were sampled from a human donor with ulcerative colitis or Crohn's disease, or a healthy co-twin of an affected twin (not recorded which). Each CDR3 is given with its conserved first and last residue.

len,j_gene,v_gene,CDR3aa
14,TRBJ2-7,TRBV7-2,CASSFTSGRGEQYF
14,TRBJ1-5,TRBV7-2,CASSRTVSNQPQHF
18,TRBJ2-1,TRBV5-1,CASSLGLAGEDYYNEQFF
15,TRBJ2-7,TRBV7-2,CASSLERSGRHEQYF
13,TRBJ2-7,TRBV29-1,CSVRTSGSYEQYF
14,TRBJ2-7,TRBV4-3,CASSQDSLPGGQYF
17,TRBJ1-4,TRBV6-2/TRBV6-3,CASSYSITTSMKTGLFF
15,TRBJ1-6,TRBV25-1,CASSSRGNYNSPLHF
13,TRBJ1-1,TRBV29-1,CSVGEGPGTEAFF
17,TRBJ1-3,TRBV12-3/TRBV12-4,CASGGRGRIPPGNTIYF
16,TRBJ2-3,TRBV2,CASRRGGQDSTDTQYF
18,TRBJ2-1,TRBV18,CASSPVTLLAGSYNEQFF
13,TRBJ2-7,TRBV4-3,CASSQDLPYEQYF
18,TRBJ2-7,TRBV5-1,CASSLLGQGELALYEQYF